This TCR beta chain is drawn from a study of shared clonotypes between healthy human individuals. Study summary: Donors had three CD4 naive, three CD4 memory, two CD8 naive and one CD8 memory plate apiece.

Within Nashville, Tennessee resided all donors, each a Caucasian adult. As for this clone: Its specificity is not known.

Germline values: CDR1 MDHEN, CDR2 SYDVKM. The V and J ends lost 3 bases and 6 bases, in that order; junction bases with no gene match: 10. This CDR3 is 15 amino acids long. Each replicate PCR on the sorted subsets used 200 to 250 ng DNA (around 31,000 T cell genomes). Libraries were prepared by immunoSEQ multiplex PCR; TCRdb keeps only in-frame clonotypes and omits some of them. The sample consists of approximately 1.4 million clones, approximately 98% of them appearing once. Whole-study results and caveats: The study sampled only blood, and tissue repertoires likely differ.

Sequenced input: naive CD4+ T cells sorted from blood. The subset is: CD45RA+ positively selected. The receptor was isolated from a man in his thirties or forties in good health. The chain couples TRBV28 to TRBJ2-7, with 8 nucleotides matching TRBD1. DNA for the CDR3: TGTGCCAGCAGTTTTGGCCCAGACAGGGGTTCCGAGCAGTACTTC. Translating gives CASSFGPDRGSEQYF.